A single sample is the source of the 28 T cell receptor beta chains below, sequenced in a study of T cells after posttransplantation cyclophosphamide. Using immunoSEQ multiplex PCR, the repertoire was profiled, and TCRdb retains in-frame clones only, with some absent. Among 66,000 or so clones listed, roughly 95% were seen once. Input material: PBMCs. These receptors all come from a woman aged 25 to 39 in good health and a related stem cell transplant donor.

This sequence joins TRBV6-1 and TRBJ1-1; 8 bases are shared with TRBD1. This CDR3 region has 13 residues. Looked up from germline, CDR1 is MNHNS and CDR2 is SASEGT. Trimming removed 0 bases from V and 10 bases from J; junction bases left unmatched: 4. CDR3 sequence: CASSEARQGTAFF. The CDR3 nucleotides read TGTGCCAGCAGTGAAGCCAGACAGGGGACAGCTTTCTTT.

The chain uses TRBV5-5 and TRBJ2-5; 9 bases match TRBD2. Germline V gene data show CDR1 as SGHKS and CDR2 as YYEKEE (reference sequence). Trimming cost V 4 bases and J 4 bases; bases outside gene matches: 8. CDR3 length equals 15 residues. The CDR3 DNA reads as TGTGCCAGCAGCCTGGGGACTAGCCAAGGAGAGACCCAGTACTTC. Its protein product is CASSLGTSQGETQYF.

The V call is TRBV7-2, the J call TRBJ2-2, with 13 bases identical to TRBD2. This CDR3 is built from 15 residues. The junction had 5 bases not matched to a gene; V was cut back by 0 bases and J by 13 bases. Germline V gives CDR1 SGHTA, CDR2 FQGNSA. The DNA for the CDR3 is TGTGCCAGCAGCTTAGCGGGACTAGCGGGGAAGGGGCTGTTTTTT. Its protein product is CASSLAGLAGKGLFF.

The chain carries TRBV4-2 and TRBJ2-7; TRBD1 matches at 10 bases. The CDR3 is 15 residues long. Germline V gene lookup returns CDR1 LGHNA and CDR2 YNFKEQ. Trimming at V came to 3 bases and at J to 2 bases, leaving 4 bases not matched to a gene. The CDR3 loop reads CASSHGTGEPYEQYF. The DNA of the CDR3 is TGTGCCAGCAGCCACGGGACAGGGGAGCCCTACGAGCAGTACTTC.

The rearrangement uses TRBV19 and TRBJ1-1, with unresolved D. Germline CDR1 and CDR2: LNHDA and SQIVND (reference sequence). This CDR3 region has 13 residues. V was cut by 4 bases and J by 0 bases, with 6 bases left in between. CDR3 in amino acids: CASSTVLNTEAFF. In DNA form, the CDR3 reads TGTGCCAGTAGTACCGTCTTGAACACTGAAGCTTTCTTT.

This chain joins TRBV7-9 and TRBJ1-1, with 10 bases matching TRBD1. This CDR3 is built from 16 residues. CDR1 is SEHNR and CDR2 is FQNEAQ in the germline V gene (reference sequence). J was trimmed by 1 base and V by 6 bases; bases with no gene match: 8. The CDR3 sequence: CASRGGQGKPNTEAFF. In nucleotides, the CDR3 is TGTGCCAGCAGAGGGGGACAGGGGAAACCGAACACTGAAGCTTTCTTT.

The chain uses TRBV10-1 and TRBJ1-1; 7 positions match TRBD1. V was clipped by 0 bases and J by 5 bases; unmatched bases: 9. CDR1 and CDR2 (germline): WNHNN, SYGVQD (reference sequence). This CDR3 contains 16 residues. The CDR3 protein is CASSESIVRGWTEAFF. In nucleotides, the CDR3 is TGCGCCAGCAGTGAGTCGATTGTCAGGGGGTGGACTGAAGCTTTCTTT.

The count of this clone is one. The V gene is TRBV13, the J gene TRBJ2-6, with a weak D call TRBD1 (6 bases). This CDR3 comprises 16 residues. Germline V gene data show CDR1 as PRHDT and CDR2 as FYEKMQ (reference sequence). The V end lost 5 bases, the J end lost 4 bases, and 15 bases lay between the germline ends. CDR3 amino acids: CASSLWSGAGANVLTF. Written as DNA, the CDR3 is TGTGCCAGCAGCCTATGGTCAGGGGCCGGGGCCAACGTCCTGACTTTC.

The rearrangement joins TRBV14 to TRBJ2-7, with D perhaps matching TRBD1 (5 bases). CDR3 size: 15 residues. Germline V gene lookup returns CDR1 SGHDN and CDR2 FVKESK. V shed 1 base and J shed 7 bases, with 17 bases lying between them. CDR3 protein: CASSQGTLHLDEQYF. The CDR3 DNA sequence: TGTGCCAGCAGCCAAGGGACACTTCATCTAGATGAGCAGTACTTC.

This clone has a single count. This rearrangement joins TRBV6-5 to TRBJ1-1; D unclear. The CDR3 is 16 amino acids. The germline gives CDR1 MNHEY, CDR2 SVGAGI. V lost 2 bases and J lost 0, with 13 bases in between. The CDR3: CASSYPWSRLNTEAFF. The CDR3 region has the DNA TGTGCCAGCAGTTACCCGTGGTCCAGATTGAACACTGAAGCTTTCTTT.

V usage is TRBV9 and J usage is TRBJ1-1, with D possibly TRBD1 on 6 matching bases. Trimming shortened V by 4 bases and J by 3 bases, and 13 bases separated the two germline ends. CDR3 length equals 14 residues. The germline gives CDR1 SGDLS, CDR2 YYNGEE. The CDR3 sequence is CASSSRRGDTEAFF. The CDR3 DNA is TGTGCCAGCAGCTCCCGCAGGGGAGACACTGAAGCTTTCTTT.

The V and J genes are TRBV2 and TRBJ2-2; D perhaps matches TRBD1 (6 bases). CDR1 is SNHLY, CDR2 FYNNEI, per germline. The V gene lost 1 base and the J gene lost 6 bases, with 12 bases spanning the gap. The CDR3 is made up of 15 amino acids. CDR3 sequence reads: CASSEGQGMAGELFF. CDR3 DNA sequence: TGTGCCAGCAGTGAAGGGCAGGGGATGGCCGGGGAGCTGTTTTTT. Full variable domain (remainder filled in from reference TRBV2 and TRBJ2-2): EPEVTQTPSHQVTQMGQEVILRCVPISNHLYFYWYRQILGQKVEFLVSFYNNEISEKSEIFDDQFSVERPDGSNFTLKIRSTKLEDSAMYFCASSEGQGMAGELFFGEGSRLTVL.

This clone was observed a single time. V is TRBV10-1 and J is TRBJ2-7; maybe TRBD1 (6 bases). Germline CDR1 and CDR2: WNHNN and SYGVQD (reference sequence). V lost 0 bases to trimming and J lost 5 bases, with 11 bases between them. The CDR3 extends over 14 amino acids. CDR3 residues: CASSESGGFDEQYF. DNA of the CDR3: TGCGCCAGCAGTGAGTCAGGGGGATTCGACGAGCAGTACTTC.

The rearrangement links TRBV6-5 to TRBJ1-1; D is perhaps TRBD1 (6 bases). CDR1 MNHEY and CDR2 SVGAGI come from the germline V gene. This CDR3 has 15 residues. The V end lost 4 bases, the J end lost 3 bases, and 15 bases lay between the germline ends. CDR3 nucleotide sequence: TGTGCCAGCAGTTGGGGAGGGGGACGGGACACTGAAGCTTTCTTT. Translating it yields CASSWGGGRDTEAFF.

The chain joins TRBV29-1 to TRBJ2-2, with TRBD1 matching 10 bases. Trimming removed 6 bases from V and 6 bases from J; junction bases left unmatched: 7. CDR1 is SQVTM and CDR2 is ANQGSEA in the germline V gene. This CDR3 contains 14 residues. The CDR3 spells CSVPGTGDAGELFF. CDR3 bases: TGCAGCGTCCCCGGGACAGGGGACGCCGGGGAGCTGTTTTTT.

The chain couples TRBV5-4 to TRBJ1-6, with a possible D match to TRBD1 (6 bases). This CDR3 contains 14 residues. The V gene's germline CDR1 is SGHNT and CDR2 YYREEE (reference sequence). Trimming shortened V by 0 bases and J by 7 bases, and 8 bases separated the two germline ends. This chain's CDR3 is CASSLDRVNSPLHF. CDR3 DNA: TGTGCCAGCAGCTTGGACAGGGTCAATTCACCCCTCCACTTT.

The chain carries TRBV10-1 and TRBJ1-1; D unresolved. Between the trimmed V and J ends, which lost 3 bases and 2 bases, there was a span of 13 bases. In germline, CDR1 is WNHNN, CDR2 SYGVQD (reference sequence). The CDR3 is 15 amino acids. In DNA form, the CDR3 reads TGCGCCAGCAGTGAACGTCATGGCGTAAACACTGAAGCTTTCTTT. This encodes CASSERHGVNTEAFF.

This chain joins TRBV30 and TRBJ1-2; D unclear. V was pared by 5 bases and J by 7 bases, with 17 bases between. Germline CDR1 and CDR2: GTSNPN and SVGIG (reference sequence). This CDR3 contains 13 residues. The CDR3 DNA reads TGTGCCTGGGGTAATATTGGGTGGCGTGGCTACACCTTC. The encoded protein is CAWGNIGWRGYTF.

V usage is TRBV7-2 and J usage is TRBJ2-7; TRBD2 might be the D (6 bases). The V and J ends lost 2 bases and 0 bases respectively, with 14 bases between them. This CDR3 contains 16 residues. Germline-derived CDR1 and CDR2 are SGHTA and FQGNSA. CDR3 region: CASSLFTSRSSYEQYF. The CDR3 DNA reads TGTGCCAGCAGCTTATTTACTAGCCGTTCCTCCTACGAGCAGTACTTC.

V usage is TRBV10-3 and J usage is TRBJ2-3, with 11 bases identical to TRBD2. The CDR3 runs to 13 residues. The junction had 2 bases not matched to a gene; V was cut back by 6 bases and J by 6 bases. The germline CDR1 and CDR2 sequences are ENHRY and SYGVKD. The CDR3 coding sequence is TGTGCCATCAGCCGGACTAGCGGGGATACGCAGTATTTT. Translated: CAISRTSGDTQYF.

The V and J genes are TRBV6-5 and TRBJ2-6; D may match TRBD1 or TRBD2 (5 bases each). There are 15 residues in the CDR3. V was shortened by 6 bases and J by 2 bases, with 11 bases between the two germline ends. Germline V gene sequence: CDR1 MNHEY, CDR2 SVGAGI. DNA for the CDR3: TGTGCCAGCAGAAGGGACCGAACTGGGGCCAACGTCCTGACTTTC. It codes for CASRRDRTGANVLTF.

This clone has only one observation. The CDR3 bases are TGTGCCAGTTCCGATCAGGCTCGGGGAAACACCATATATTTT. Encoded protein: CASSDQARGNTIYF. V gene TRBV19 combines with J gene TRBJ1-3; D uncertain. CDR1 is LNHDA and CDR2 is SQIVND in the germline V gene (reference sequence). With 8 bases removed from V and 4 bases from J, the gap between germline ends came to 15 bases. CDR3 length equals 14 residues. Supplemented by reference TRBV19 and TRBJ1-3, the full variable domain reads DGGITQSPKYLFRKEGQNVTLSCEQNLNHDAMYWYRQDPGQGLRLIYYSQIVNDFQKGDIAEGYSVSREKKESFPLTVTSAQKNPTAFYLCASSDQARGNTIYFGEGSWLTVV.

This clone was counted once. The chain combines TRBV9 with TRBJ1-2; D is unclear. Trimming left V 4 bases short and J 4 bases short, with 14 bases between. This CDR3 is 14 amino acids long. Per the germline V gene, CDR1 is SGDLS and CDR2 is YYNGEE. CDR3 loop: CASSPSTTVYGYTF. In nucleotides, the CDR3 is TGTGCCAGCAGCCCCTCTACGACGGTCTATGGCTACACCTTC.

The rearrangement links TRBV27 to TRBJ2-2, with a weak D call TRBD1 (6 bases). This CDR3 contains 15 residues. Trimming stripped 11 bases from V and 3 bases from J, with 19 bases between. Germline V gene sequence: CDR1 MNHEY, CDR2 SMNVEV (reference sequence). The chain's CDR3 is CAPQRTELYTGELFF. In DNA, the CDR3 is TGTGCCCCCCAGCGGACAGAGCTATACACCGGGGAGCTGTTTTTT.

The rearrangement uses TRBV10-3 and TRBJ1-5; 7 bases agree with TRBD1. The J segment lost 0 bases and the V segment lost 5 bases, leaving 10 bases of the junction unmatched. The CDR3 runs 17 residues. Germline V CDR1 and CDR2: ENHRY, SYGVKD. The DNA of the CDR3 is TGTGCCATCAGTCCTATCGTGGGACAGAATAGCAATCAGCCCCAGCATTTT. Amino acid sequence: CAISPIVGQNSNQPQHF.

V and J are TRBV7-9 and TRBJ2-1; TRBD2 matches 8 bases. V was pared by 4 bases and J by 5 bases, with 7 bases of the junction left unmatched. Germline V CDR1 and CDR2: SEHNR, FQNEAQ (reference sequence). The CDR3 spans 15 residues. CDR3: CASSSPGGAHNEQFF. CDR3 coding DNA: TGTGCCAGCAGCTCCCCGGGGGGGGCACACAATGAGCAGTTCTTC.

This rearrangement joins TRBV5-8 to TRBJ1-1, with D hard to call. Trimming stripped 1 base from V and 4 bases from J, with 11 bases between. The CDR3 has 14 residues. In germline, CDR1 is SGHTS, CDR2 YDEGEE. The CDR3 spells CASSLRIESTEAFF. DNA of the CDR3: TGTGCCAGCAGCTTGAGAATCGAGTCCACTGAAGCTTTCTTT.

This chain connects TRBV7-2 to TRBJ1-5; TRBD1 aligns across 7 bases. Germline CDR1 is SGHTA and CDR2 is FQGNSA. CDR3 length: 16 residues. Trimming at V came to 4 bases and at J to 6 bases, leaving 12 bases not matched to a gene. The CDR3 loop reads CASSSQQGRFSQPQHF. CDR3 DNA sequence: TGTGCCAGCAGCTCACAACAGGGGAGGTTTAGTCAGCCCCAGCATTTT.